The 9 T cell receptor beta chains listed next were all sequenced from one sample in a study of cytomegalovirus exposure and HLA in healthy donors. In the PCR, 60 Vbeta and 13 Jbeta primers were used. Here immunoSEQ multiplex PCR was the method, and the copy in TCRdb shows in-frame clones only, minus some. Among approximately 100,000 clones listed, about three quarters were seen once. The sequencing input was PBMCs. The receptors here all came from a man in his sixties in good health and CMV-seropositive.

The chain uses TRBV6-5 and TRBJ1-1, with a weak D call TRBD1 (6 bases). Germline V lookup: CDR1 MNHEY, CDR2 SVGAGI. This CDR3 has 14 amino acids. Trimming shortened V by 2 bases and J by 4 bases, and 11 bases separated the two germline ends. CDR3 protein: CASSYQGWSTEAFF. Written as DNA, the CDR3 is TGTGCCAGCAGTTACCAGGGGTGGTCCACTGAAGCTTTCTTT.

The gene calls are TRBV5-6 and TRBJ1-6; D gene ambiguous. Trimming stripped 3 bases from V and 2 bases from J, with 9 bases between. The V gene's germline CDR1 is SGHDT and CDR2 YYEEEE. The CDR3 has 15 amino acids. Here the CDR3 reads CASSSREPYNSPLHF. CDR3 sequence (DNA): TGTGCCAGCAGCTCCCGGGAACCCTATAATTCACCCCTCCACTTT.

The V and J genes are TRBV7-9 and TRBJ1-6; 9 bases agree with TRBD1. This CDR3 has 18 residues. Germline V CDR1 and CDR2: SEHNR, FQNEAQ (reference sequence). Germline trimming cut 4 bases from V and 7 bases from J; bases unmatched to any gene: 14. The CDR3 region is CASSSWIEKTGGNSPLHF. The CDR3, as DNA: TGTGCCAGCAGCTCATGGATAGAAAAGACAGGGGGGAATTCACCCCTCCACTTT.

The chain recombines TRBV7-8 with TRBJ1-1; D possibly corresponds to TRBD1 (5 bases). The CDR3 sequence is 14 residues long. The ends were cut back, 3 bases at V and 0 bases at J, with 8 bases in the middle. The germline V gene encodes CDR1 SGHVS and CDR2 FQNEAQ. The CDR3 DNA is TGTGCCAGCAGCTTGGGGCAGTTGAACACTGAAGCTTTCTTT. It is translated as CASSLGQLNTEAFF. The full variable domain, in which reference TRBV7-8 and TRBJ1-1 provide the parts outside the CDR3, is GAGVSQSPRYKVAKRGQDVALRCDPISGHVSLFWYQQALGQGPEFLTYFQNEAQLDKSGLPSDRFFAERPEGSVSTLKIQRTQQEDSAVYLCASSLGQLNTEAFFGQGTRLTVV.

The rearrangement joins TRBV15 to TRBJ2-2; 8 bases map to TRBD1. The germline V gene encodes CDR1 LNHNV and CDR2 YYDKDF (reference sequence). CDR3 length: 17 residues. The J segment lost 5 bases and the V segment lost 5 bases, leaving 13 bases of the junction unmatched. The CDR3 region is CATSHTPGQARTGELFF. CDR3 nucleotide sequence: TGTGCCACCAGCCACACACCGGGACAGGCGCGGACCGGGGAGCTGTTTTTT.

The chain recombines TRBV28 with TRBJ2-7; TRBD2 is a possible D gene (5 bases). The germline V and J ends were trimmed by 7 bases and 3 bases, with 10 bases remaining between them. The CDR3 runs to 12 residues. The V gene's germline CDR1 is MDHEN and CDR2 SYDVKM. CDR3 amino acids: CASTIEGYEQYF. CDR3 coding DNA: TGTGCCAGCACTATAGAGGGCTACGAGCAGTACTTC.

V gene TRBV7-9 combines with J gene TRBJ2-1, with 9 positions matching TRBD2. The CDR3 covers 18 residues. CDR1 and CDR2 (germline): SEHNR, FQNEAQ (reference sequence). With V trimmed by 1 base and J by 4 bases, 11 bases remained unmatched. CDR3 nucleotide sequence: TGTGCCAGCAGCTTAGTGGGGGGGCTAGCGGGGCCTTACAATGAGCAGTTCTTC. It specifies CASSLVGGLAGPYNEQFF.

This clone was observed a single time. The chain is built from TRBV12-5 and TRBJ2-5; D gene uncertain. The better agreement between TRBJ2-7 and the DNA end casts doubt on the J call. CDR1 and CDR2 from the germline V gene are LGHNT and FRNRAP. CDR3 length: 12 residues. The CDR3 spells CASGLVPHEQYF. Here the CDR3 DNA reads TGTGCTAGTGGTTTGGTCCCCCACGAGCAGTACTTC.

This clone was detected only once. This chain uses TRBV28 with TRBJ2-3; 9 nucleotides line up with TRBD2. CDR3 length: 14 amino acids. Germline-derived CDR1 and CDR2 are MDHEN and SYDVKM. V lost 8 bases to trimming and J lost 6 bases; unmatched junction nucleotides: 9. CDR3 DNA: TGTGCCAGCGATGCGGGGGGGCTTTGGGATACGCAGTATTTT. Encoded protein: CASDAGGLWDTQYF. The full variable domain, in which reference TRBV28 and TRBJ2-3 provide the parts outside the CDR3, is DVKVTQSSRYLVKRTGEKVFLECVQDMDHENMFWYRQDPGLGLRLIYFSYDVKMKEKGDIPEGYSVSREKKERFSLILESASTNQTSMYLCASDAGGLWDTQYFGPGTRLTVL.